Following are 10 T cell receptor beta chains from one sample sequenced in a study of Graves' ophthalmopathy and Graves' hyperthyroidism. As the template, RNA transcripts were used to amplify TCR beta CDR3 regions. HTBI primers served in a first-round RT-PCR, which a second-round multiplex PCR followed. TCRdb processed the multiplex PCR reads anew with MiXCR; each CDR3 protein has one entry. Of 350,000 to 400,000 distinct CDR3 sequences listed, 15% to 20% were seen once; the top ten hold 1.5% to 2%. The sequenced sample was peripheral blood. These receptors came from a woman aged 18-30 years with Graves' ophthalmopathy.

This clonotype was observed at least ten times. The V gene is TRBV7-3, the J gene TRBJ2-2; D tentatively reads TRBD1 or TRBD2 (6 bases each). Trimming removed 3 bases at V and 7 bases at J, with 18 bases between. The germline V gene encodes CDR1 SGHTA and CDR2 FQGTGA. CDR3 length equals 16 residues. The CDR3 protein is CASSFDAPGASGELFF. The CDR3 coding sequence is TGTGCCAGCAGCTTTGACGCGCCGGGGGCGAGCGGGGAGCTGTTTTTT.

This clonotype was seen many times. The V gene is TRBV11-2, the J gene TRBJ2-2; no firm D call. Trimming pared 5 bases from V and 4 bases from J, leaving 11 bases between. Per germline, CDR1 SGHAT and CDR2 FQNNGV. The CDR3 contains 14 residues. This CDR3 reads CASSPIGVTGELFF. Here the CDR3 DNA reads TGTGCCAGCAGCCCTATTGGGGTCACCGGGGAGCTGTTTTTT.

The sample holds many counts of this clonotype. The V gene is TRBV12-3 or TRBV12-4, the J gene TRBJ1-6, with D perhaps TRBD1 (5 bases). The CDR3 is 15 residues long. V was cut by 6 bases and J by 4 bases, with 13 bases left in between. CDR3 sequence reads: CASRPDTPYNSPLHF. The CDR3 DNA follows: TGTGCCAGCAGGCCGGACACGCCGTATAATTCACCCCTCCACTTT.

This clonotype was seen repeatedly, ten times or more. The V and J genes are TRBV29-1 and TRBJ1-1; D unresolved. This CDR3 comprises 13 residues. Germline V gives CDR1 SQVTM, CDR2 ANQGSEA. V lost 4 bases, J lost 0 bases, and 9 bases lay in between. This CDR3 is CSVGAGMNTEAFF. Here the CDR3 DNA reads TGCAGCGTTGGCGCAGGAATGAACACTGAAGCTTTCTTT.

Ten or more counts support this clonotype. The genes are TRBV19 and TRBJ1-2; D gene unclear. This CDR3 comprises 13 residues. Germline values: CDR1 LNHDA, CDR2 SQIVND (reference sequence). Trimming left V 10 bases short and J 2 bases short, with 14 bases between. For the CDR3, the DNA is TGTGCCAAGGCGCAAACTGTCAACTATGGCTACACCTTC. It translates to CAKAQTVNYGYTF.

This clonotype showed up many times. The chain links TRBV28 to TRBJ1-5; possible D gene TRBD1, 6 bases. V was clipped by 5 bases and J by 0 bases, with 20 bases between them. Germline-derived CDR1 and CDR2 are MDHEN and SYDVKM. The CDR3 is 18 amino acids. The CDR3 region has the DNA TGTGCCAGCAGTAAATCGGTCGGGGGGACATATAGCAATCAGCCCCAGCATTTT. Translation gives CASSKSVGGTYSNQPQHF.

The table lists this clonotype with many counts. V gene TRBV5-1 combines with J gene TRBJ2-7; 7 nucleotides agree with TRBD1. Germline V gene data show CDR1 as SGHRS and CDR2 as YFSETQ. This CDR3 region has 15 residues. Trimming at V came to 4 bases and at J to 3 bases, leaving 10 bases not matched to a gene. CDR3 residues: CASSRMSDRDYEQYF. In DNA, the CDR3 is TGCGCCAGCAGCCGTATGAGTGACAGGGACTACGAGCAGTACTTC.

This rearrangement joins TRBV27 to TRBJ1-1; 7 bases are shared with TRBD1. CDR1 and CDR2 from the germline V gene are MNHEY and SMNVEV (reference sequence). V lost 5 bases, J lost 2 bases, and 5 bases stayed unmatched. This CDR3 region has 14 residues. The CDR3 nucleotides read TGTGCCAGCAGTGCCCGGGACAGCAACACTGAAGCTTTCTTT. The encoded protein is CASSARDSNTEAFF.

This rearrangement joins TRBV6-2 or TRBV6-3 to TRBJ1-1; TRBD1 matches 10 bases. J was trimmed by 8 bases and V by 4 bases; bases with no gene match: 7. CDR3 length: 14 amino acids. Germline V gives CDR1 MNHEY, CDR2 SVGEGT. CDR3 region: CASSSPDRGLEAFF. The CDR3 nucleotides read TGTGCCAGCAGTTCACCTGACAGGGGGCTCGAAGCTTTCTTT.

In this sample, this clonotype turned up many times. This chain links TRBV28 with TRBJ1-1; D gene ambiguous. The V gene's germline CDR1 is MDHEN and CDR2 SYDVKM. The CDR3 extends over 12 amino acids. Deletions cut 8 bases from V and 11 bases from J, with 18 bases between. The CDR3 reads CASEQRAGLAFF. The CDR3 DNA reads as TGTGCCAGCGAACAGCGCGCCGGGCTCGCTTTCTTT.